The rows below give T cell receptor beta chains drawn from one sample of a study of blood T cells in healthy people across ages. Each CDR3 protein gets one entry after TCRdb re-called the 5' RACE reads with MiXCR. The sample includes approximately 1.5 million distinct CDR3 sequences, roughly 43% of them seen just once. Sequenced material: blood. These receptors all stem from a woman aged 18-30 years in good health. CDR3s include the opening cysteine and the closing phenylalanine or tryptophan. Fields, in order: J gene, V gene, D gene, CDR3 protein. The D gene is left open where the match is weak.

J gene: TRBJ1-2; V gene: TRBV4-3; D gene: .; CDR3 protein: CASSPNPTENHGYTF
J gene: TRBJ2-3; V gene: TRBV12-3/TRBV12-4; D gene: TRBD2; CDR3 protein: CASTQGRAGVDTQYF
J gene: TRBJ2-5; V gene: TRBV11-1; D gene: TRBD1; CDR3 protein: CASSLRGTAYQETQYF
J gene: TRBJ1-1; V gene: TRBV7-2; D gene: .; CDR3 protein: CASSFGFPWVNTEAFF
J gene: TRBJ2-3; V gene: TRBV7-2; D gene: .; CDR3 protein: CASSSRVLTQYF
J gene: TRBJ2-1; V gene: TRBV15; D gene: .; CDR3 protein: CATSRDQPAGRNEQFF
J gene: TRBJ2-5; V gene: TRBV7-2; D gene: TRBD2; CDR3 protein: CASSLAFAMDSGGNQETQYF
J gene: TRBJ2-7; V gene: TRBV6-2/TRBV6-3; D gene: .; CDR3 protein: CASSYEPLQLYEQYF
J gene: TRBJ2-1; V gene: TRBV7-2; D gene: .; CDR3 protein: CASSLVQGLYNEQFF
J gene: TRBJ1-6; V gene: TRBV6-6; D gene: .; CDR3 protein: CASRYRQSPLHF
J gene: TRBJ2-1; V gene: TRBV29-1; D gene: TRBD2; CDR3 protein: CSVQGLAGYNEQFF
J gene: .; V gene: TRBV7-3; D gene: .; CDR3 protein: CASSLNTGIQETQYF
J gene: TRBJ2-7; V gene: TRBV20-1; D gene: .; CDR3 protein: CSATPDNRGNEEQYF
J gene: TRBJ1-6; V gene: TRBV7-2; D gene: .; CDR3 protein: CAGSFRGNSPLHF
J gene: TRBJ1-6; V gene: TRBV27; D gene: .; CDR3 protein: CASSYFGSYNSPLHF
J gene: TRBJ2-7; V gene: TRBV20-1; D gene: .; CDR3 protein: CSALIMTDSYEQYF
J gene: TRBJ2-1; V gene: TRBV7-9; D gene: .; CDR3 protein: CASSFGLGEQFF
J gene: TRBJ2-7; V gene: TRBV9; D gene: TRBD1; CDR3 protein: CASSTRDSDSYEQYF
J gene: TRBJ1-4; V gene: TRBV7-2; D gene: .; CDR3 protein: CASSLEWALNEKLFF
J gene: TRBJ1-1; V gene: TRBV4-1; D gene: .; CDR3 protein: CASSPDPGLSTEAFF
J gene: TRBJ1-6; V gene: TRBV27; D gene: .; CDR3 protein: CASSLLLTLGNSPLHF
J gene: TRBJ2-2; V gene: TRBV5-1; D gene: TRBD1; CDR3 protein: CASSVGTGVTGELFF